This is a list of T cell receptor beta chains from one sample in a study of T cells in Graves' hyperthyroidism and ophthalmopathy. TCRdb used MiXCR to reprocess the multiplex PCR reads, holding one entry per CDR3 protein. Of 490,000 or so distinct CDR3 sequences listed, around 43% were seen once; the top ten hold around 44%. The sample comprised peripheral blood or thyroid tissue (not recorded which). The receptors were sampled from an adult woman with Graves' disease, either hyperthyroidism or ophthalmopathy (not recorded which). Each CDR3 is given with its conserved first and last residue. The D gene is left open where the match is weak. The size of a clone is reported for some rows only, either as once, few or many, or as a class for expanded clones.

CSVDLDPGQGVGGYTF TGCAGCGTTGACTTAGATCCGGGACAGGGGGTTGGGGGCTACACCTTC NA TRBJ1-2 TRBV29-1 16 TRBD1
CASSYSGRGNQPQHF TGTGCCAGCAGTTACTCCGGGAGGGGGAATCAGCCCCAGCATTTT many TRBJ1-5 TRBV6-5 15 NA
CASKRDSLYGYTF TGTGCCAGCAAACGGGACAGCCTCTATGGCTACACCTTC NA TRBJ1-2 TRBV7-3 13 TRBD1
CASSQPLQGSYEQYF TGCGCCAGCAGCCAGCCCCTCCAGGGTTCCTACGAGCAGTACTTC few TRBJ2-7 TRBV4-1 15 NA
CSARDLARVTSGNTIYF TGCAGTGCTAGAGATCTGGCACGGGTAACCTCTGGAAACACCATATATTTT NA TRBJ1-3 TRBV20-1 17 NA
CASSFHSVMNTEAFF TGTGCCAGCAGTTTCCACTCCGTTATGAACACTGAAGCTTTCTTT NA TRBJ1-1 TRBV2 15 NA
CASSVARKAYNSPLHF TGTGCCAGCAGCGTAGCACGGAAGGCCTATAATTCACCCCTCCACTTT NA TRBJ1-6 TRBV9 16 NA
CSVEPLRIGPTDTQYF TGCAGCGTTGAACCTCTTCGAATCGGCCCGACAGATACGCAGTATTTT NA TRBJ2-3 TRBV29-1 16 NA
CASSAGLAEMNTGELFF TGTGCCAGCAGCGCGGGACTAGCGGAGATGAACACCGGGGAGCTGTTTTTT NA TRBJ2-2 TRBV9 17 TRBD2
CAPGSSKDSPLHF TGTGCCCCCGGGAGCTCTAAGGATTCACCCCTCCACTTT many TRBJ1-6 TRBV2 13 NA
CSARAGQGKHEKLFF TGCAGTGCTAGAGCCGGACAGGGGAAGCATGAAAAACTGTTTTTT NA TRBJ1-4 TRBV20-1 15 TRBD1
CAISPGTGRIAEAFF TGTGCCATCAGCCCCGGGACAGGGAGGATCGCTGAAGCTTTCTTT NA TRBJ1-1 TRBV10-3 15 TRBD1
CASSGSLNQPQHF TGTGCCAGCAGTGGGTCCCTCAATCAGCCCCAGCATTTT NA TRBJ1-5 TRBV2 13 NA
CASSFTGDQPQHF TGTGCCAGCAGCTTTACAGGGGATCAGCCCCAGCATTTT many TRBJ1-5 TRBV6-5 13 TRBD1
CASLNPAGPSANYGYTF TGTGCTAGTCTGAATCCGGCAGGGCCGTCAGCTAACTATGGCTACACCTTC NA TRBJ1-2 TRBV12-5 17 NA
CASSSTGLKDEQYF TGCGCCAGCAGCTCCACAGGTTTAAAGGACGAGCAGTACTTC NA TRBJ2-7 TRBV7-3 14 NA
CAISPLGTGGFETQYF TGTGCCATCAGCCCTTTAGGAACAGGGGGTTTTGAGACCCAGTACTTC NA TRBJ2-5 TRBV10-3 16 TRBD1
CASSVDGQGGITAEAFF TGTGCCAGCAGCGTAGATGGACAGGGGGGGATCACCGCCGAAGCTTTCTTT many TRBJ1-1 TRBV9 17 TRBD1
CASSWTRLAGTAYEQYF TGTGCCAGCAGTTGGACCCGACTAGCGGGGACAGCCTACGAGCAGTACTTC NA TRBJ2-7 TRBV7-9 17 TRBD2
CSAHSSGNTIYF TGCAGCGCCCACAGCTCTGGAAACACCATATATTTT many TRBJ1-3 TRBV29-1 12 NA
CASSFLAGDSYEQYF TGTGCCAGCAGCTTTCTAGCGGGGGACTCCTACGAGCAGTACTTC NA TRBJ2-7 TRBV5-4 15 TRBD2
CASSSGGVWGEQYF TGCGCCAGTAGCTCAGGTGGGGTTTGGGGCGAGCAGTACTTC NA TRBJ2-7 TRBV5-1 14 NA
CSATRGGRDEQFF TGCAGTGCTACGAGGGGGGGGCGGGATGAGCAGTTCTTC once TRBJ2-1 TRBV20-1 13 NA
CASSEGFTGELFF TGTGCCAGCAGTGAAGGGTTTACTGGGGAGCTGTTTTTT many TRBJ2-2 TRBV6-1 13 NA
CSARTDIYGYTF TGCAGTGCTCGCACAGACATCTATGGCTACACCTTC many TRBJ1-2 TRBV20-1 12 NA
CASSYDGDYGYTF TGTGCCAGCAGTTACGATGGTGACTATGGCTACACCTTC many TRBJ1-2 TRBV6-6 13 NA
CATSQDGQFKQYF TGTGCCACCAGCCAAGACGGACAGTTCAAGCAGTACTTC NA TRBJ2-7 TRBV24-1 13 NA
CASTGDRQETQHF TGTGCCAGCACCGGCGACAGACAAGAGACCCAGCATTTT once TRBJ1-5 TRBV7-2 13 NA
CATSRALLGAKYF TGTGCCACCAGCAGAGCCCTCCTAGGGGCAAAGTATTTT NA TRBJ2-3 TRBV15 13 NA
CASSLVIGVPYEQYF TGTGCCAGCAGCTTAGTAATAGGGGTCCCCTACGAGCAGTACTTC many TRBJ2-7 TRBV7-2 15 NA
CSVGAGIDYEQYF TGCAGCGTTGGGGCAGGGATAGACTACGAGCAGTACTTC many TRBJ2-7 TRBV29-1 13 NA
CASRTQGASYEQYF TGTGCCAGCAGGACCCAGGGGGCCTCCTACGAGCAGTACTTC many TRBJ2-7 TRBV12-3/TRBV12-4 14 TRBD1
CASSRIQGSSYEQYF TGTGCCAGCAGCCGAATACAGGGGAGCTCCTACGAGCAGTACTTC few TRBJ2-7 TRBV11-2 15 TRBD1
CASSEETGFGTGELFF TGCGCCAGCAGTGAGGAGACAGGGTTCGGTACCGGGGAGCTGTTTTTT many TRBJ2-2 TRBV10-2 16 TRBD1
CSARNVEGSNQPQHF TGCAGTGCCCGCAATGTAGAGGGGAGCAATCAGCCCCAGCATTTT NA TRBJ1-5 TRBV20-1 15 NA
CASSASGRYQETQYF TGTGCCAGCAGCGCGTCCGGGAGGTACCAAGAGACCCAGTACTTC NA TRBJ2-5 TRBV2 15 TRBD2
CASSQDQAVNSPLHF TGCGCCAGCAGCCAAGATCAAGCCGTGAATTCACCCCTCCACTTT many TRBJ1-6 TRBV4-3 15 NA
CASSSTADDSGNTIYF TGTGCCAGCAGCTCCACCGCTGATGACTCTGGAAACACCATATATTTT NA TRBJ1-3 TRBV7-9 16 NA
CASSEELVSYEQYF TGCGCCAGCAGTGAGGAGTTGGTATCCTACGAGCAGTACTTC few TRBJ2-7 TRBV10-2 14 NA
CASSLGDRGRNSGANVLTF TGCGCCAGCAGCTTGGGGGACAGGGGCCGCAACTCTGGGGCCAACGTCCTGACTTTC NA TRBJ2-6 TRBV5-1 19 TRBD1
CASSTDRYGQPQHF TGTGCCAGTAGTACGGACCGCTACGGTCAGCCCCAGCATTTT many TRBJ1-5 TRBV19 14 NA
CSGGEGAQDGYTF TGCAGCGGGGGGGAGGGGGCACAGGATGGCTACACCTTC NA TRBJ1-2 TRBV29-1 13 TRBD1
CAIRTGTANTEAFF TGTGCCATCAGAACAGGGACAGCGAACACTGAAGCTTTCTTT NA TRBJ1-1 TRBV10-3 14 TRBD1
CASSSFGGGNTGELFF TGTGCCAGCAGTTCCTTCGGGGGGGGGAACACCGGGGAGCTGTTTTTT NA TRBJ2-2 TRBV12-3/TRBV12-4 16 TRBD2
CASSSWGEETQYF TGTGCCAGTAGTAGTTGGGGTGAAGAGACCCAGTACTTC many TRBJ2-5 TRBV19 13 NA
CSVVADFYGYTF TGCAGCGTTGTGGCGGATTTCTATGGCTACACCTTC many TRBJ1-2 TRBV29-1 12 NA
CASSQQLYSNQPQHF TGTGCCAGTAGTCAACAGCTCTATAGCAATCAGCCCCAGCATTTT many TRBJ1-5 TRBV19 15 NA
CASSYVRYTF TGTGCCAGCAGTTACGTTCGGTACACCTTC NA TRBJ1-2 TRBV6-1 10 NA
CASSPWTGALKETQYF TGTGCCAGCAGCCCTTGGACAGGCGCCCTCAAAGAGACCCAGTACTTC many TRBJ2-5 TRBV7-2 16 TRBD1
CASRRGTAFSYEQYF TGTGCCAGCAGGCGAGGGACGGCATTCTCCTACGAGCAGTACTTC many TRBJ2-7 TRBV7-9 15 NA
CASSPTSYTGELFF TGTGCCAGCAGTCCTACGTCCTACACCGGGGAGCTGTTTTTT few TRBJ2-2 TRBV28 14 NA
CASSLVSGVGSPLHF TGTGCCAGCAGCTTAGTATCCGGGGTTGGTTCACCCCTCCACTTT NA TRBJ1-6 TRBV7-2 15 NA